Listed below are T cell receptor beta chains from one sample, sequenced in a study of CD4+ T cells in melanoma. Measured with immunoSEQ multiplex PCR; TCRdb has only the in-frame clones, and not every one. The sample lists approximately 20,000 clones, roughly 73% occurring once. The receptors stem from a human donor with melanoma. The CDR3 runs from the conserved cysteine through the conserved F or W. D genes are given only for firm matches. Size is stated for part of the rows, as once, few or many counts, or as a class when the clone is expanded.

TRBJ2-5 | - | TRBV29-1 | - | TGCAGCGGTCTGTACGGGGTACGCCGGGAGACCCAGTACTTC | CSGLYGVRRETQYF
TRBJ2-1 | - | TRBV5-1 | TRBD1 | TGCGCCAGCAATGACCGCAGACAGGGCTACAATGAGCAGTTCTTC | CASNDRRQGYNEQFF
TRBJ1-2 | - | TRBV5-8 | - | TGTGCCAGCAGCTTGGCCCGGGTCGCTGGCTACACCTTC | CASSLARVAGYTF
TRBJ2-7 | - | TRBV20-1 | - | TGCAGTGCTAGGATCGGCTACGAGCAGTACTTC | CSARIGYEQYF
TRBJ1-4 | - | TRBV7-9 | - | TGTGCCAGCAGCTTAGGTGGCAGTTCTGAAAAACTGTTTTTT | CASSLGGSSEKLFF
TRBJ2-3 | - | TRBV6-1 | - | TGTGCCAGCAGTGAGTTAGTGAGAGGGTTCGGGGATACGCAGTATTTT | CASSELVRGFGDTQYF
TRBJ1-2 | - | TRBV6-1 | TRBD1 | TGTGCCAGCAGTACGCGGGACAGGGGGCCTACGAGAACCTTC | CASSTRDRGPTRTF
TRBJ1-6 | once | TRBV6-1 | - | TGTGCCAGCACCGACATACGCGCCTATAATTCACCCCTCCACTTT | CASTDIRAYNSPLHF
TRBJ1-4 | - | TRBV5-1 | - | TGCGCCAGCAGCTTGGGCGCAACTAATGAAAAACTGTTTTTT | CASSLGATNEKLFF
TRBJ1-5 | - | TRBV30 | - | TGTGCCCCCCCGGCCCGGGGGAGCAATCAGCCCCAGCATTTT | CAPPARGSNQPQHF
TRBJ2-7 | - | TRBV19 | TRBD1 | TGTGCCAGTAGATTGGAGGGACAGGGGTCCCACGAGCAGTACTTC | CASRLEGQGSHEQYF
TRBJ2-5 | - | TRBV4-1 | - | TGCGCCAGCAGCCAAACACAGAGATTAGAGACCCAGTACTTC | CASSQTQRLETQYF
TRBJ2-3 | - | TRBV30 | - | TGTGCCTGGAGTAGCGAGACAGCTACTAGCACAGATACGCAGTATTTT | CAWSSETATSTDTQYF
TRBJ1-1 | - | TRBV6-1 | TRBD1 | TGTGCCAGCTTGGACAGGGGGGGACCGAGGACTGAAGCTTTCTTT | CASLDRGGPRTEAFF
TRBJ2-7 | - | TRBV11-3 | - | TGTGCCAGCAGCTCTATGCCGGGACCGATCCACGAGCAGTACTTC | CASSSMPGPIHEQYF
TRBJ1-4 | - | TRBV11-2 | - | TGTGCCAGCAGCTCCCGGGGTACAACTAATGAAAAACTGTTTTTT | CASSSRGTTNEKLFF
TRBJ2-2 | - | TRBV10-1 | - | TGCGCCAGCAGTCAGAGAGGGTCCGCCGGGGAGCTGTTTTTT | CASSQRGSAGELFF
TRBJ1-1 | once | TRBV5-1 | - | TGCGCCAGCAGCTTCTCGGGGAACACTGAAGCTTTCTTT | CASSFSGNTEAFF
TRBJ1-3 | - | TRBV5-1 | - | TGCGCCAGCGGAGTCGGGGCCAGCTCTGGAAACACCATATATTTT | CASGVGASSGNTIYF
TRBJ2-2 | few | TRBV25-1 | TRBD1 | TGTGCCAGCAGACAAACAGGGGGCGACACCGGGGAGCTGTTTTTT | CASRQTGGDTGELFF
TRBJ2-3 | - | TRBV9 | TRBD1 | TGTGCCAGCAGCGCCCGCGGACAGGGTACGATGAGCACAGATACGCAGTATTTT | CASSARGQGTMSTDTQYF
TRBJ1-1 | - | TRBV2 | - | TGTGCCAGCAGTGAAGTCACGCGCGGCCCTGAAGCTTTCTTT | CASSEVTRGPEAFF
TRBJ2-7 | - | TRBV28 | - | TGTGCCAGCAGTTTACGCGGAGGGCCCCTCGAGCAGTACTTC | CASSLRGGPLEQYF
TRBJ2-7 | - | TRBV18 | - | TGTGCCAGCTCACCATCTACTCAGGGGACCTACGAGCAGTACTTC | CASSPSTQGTYEQYF
TRBJ2-2 | - | TRBV5-1 | - | TGCGCCAGCAGCTTGGGGACAGTTAACACCGGGGAGCTGTTTTTT | CASSLGTVNTGELFF
TRBJ1-2 | few | TRBV6-5 | - | TGTGCCAGCGGCTTTAGCGGACGAAACTATGGCTACACCTTC | CASGFSGRNYGYTF
TRBJ1-5 | - | TRBV19 | - | TGTGCCAGTGCTGGGTGGAATAGCAATCAGCCCCAGCATTTT | CASAGWNSNQPQHF
TRBJ1-3 | once | TRBV4-1 | TRBD1 | TGCGCCAGCAGCCAAGCCCCCCGACAGGGGAATGGAAACACCATATATTTT | CASSQAPRQGNGNTIYF
TRBJ2-2 | - | TRBV6-5 | - | TGTGCCAGCAGGAATCAGGGTGGAGCCGGGGAGCTGTTTTTT | CASRNQGGAGELFF
TRBJ2-3 | - | TRBV27 | TRBD2 | TGTGCCAGCAGTCCCGCTGGACTAGCGGGGTCAGATACGCAGTATTTT | CASSPAGLAGSDTQYF
TRBJ1-1 | - | TRBV5-1 | - | TGCGCCAGCAGTTGGGGGGCCGGGGCTAACACTGAAGCTTTCTTT | CASSWGAGANTEAFF
TRBJ1-2 | - | TRBV4-1 | - | TGCGCCAGCAGCCTTTTCGTAAGCTATGGCTACACCTTC | CASSLFVSYGYTF
TRBJ2-3 | - | TRBV19 | - | TGTGCCAGTAGTATAGAGGCCCTAGGCGGCACAGATACGCAGTATTTT | CASSIEALGGTDTQYF
TRBJ2-7 | - | TRBV5-1 | TRBD2 | TGCGCCAGCAGCTTGGTTCCGGCGGGAGCGGGGGGCGAACACGAGCAGTACTTC | CASSLVPAGAGGEHEQYF
TRBJ2-1 | - | TRBV30 | TRBD2 | TGTGCCTGGGGGACTAGCGGGGAGGGGACGAGCTCCTACAATGAGCAGTTCTTC | CAWGTSGEGTSSYNEQFF
TRBJ2-2 | - | TRBV2 | TRBD1 | TGTGCCAGCACCGCGACAGGGATGGGCACCGGGGAGCTGTTTTTT | CASTATGMGTGELFF
TRBJ2-1 | - | TRBV5-1 | TRBD2 | TGCGCCAGCAGCGCTCTAGCGGGGTCCCGGAGGATGGGGCAGTTCTTC | CASSALAGSRRMGQFF
TRBJ1-1 | - | TRBV19 | - | TGTGCCAGTAGTATAGCCCCGGATGCGAACACTGAAGCTTTCTTT | CASSIAPDANTEAFF
TRBJ2-7 | - | TRBV30 | - | TGTGCCTGGAGCAACAGAGCCTACGAGCAGTACTTC | CAWSNRAYEQYF
TRBJ1-1 | - | TRBV5-5 | - | TGTGCCAGCAGCTATCAACGCATGAACACTGAAGCTTTCTTT | CASSYQRMNTEAFF
TRBJ2-3 | - | TRBV2 | - | TGTGCCAGCAGTGAAGGACTGGGCATGGATACGCAGTATTTT | CASSEGLGMDTQYF
TRBJ2-2 | - | TRBV10-2 | TRBD1 | TGCGCCAGCAGTGGGACAGGGGGAGCCGGGGAGCTGTTTTTT | CASSGTGGAGELFF
TRBJ2-5 | few | TRBV7-9 | - | TGTGCCAGCAGCTTAGACGTATTACGGGTACGGTACTTC | CASSLDVLRVRYF
TRBJ1-3 | - | TRBV25-1 | - | TGTGCCAGCAGTGCCAACTCTGGAAACACCATATATTTT | CASSANSGNTIYF
TRBJ1-6 | - | TRBV19 | TRBD1 | TGTGCCAGTAGTATAGAGCATATGAGGATCAGGGGGCGCATTAATTCACCCCTCCACTTT | CASSIEHMRIRGRINSPLHF
TRBJ1-2 | - | TRBV25-1 | - | TGTGCCAGCAGAGACGGTAACTATGGCTACACCTTC | CASRDGNYGYTF
TRBJ1-1 | - | TRBV7-5 | - | TGTGCCAGCAGCGGTGGTGGGGACACTGAAGCTTTCTTT | CASSGGGDTEAFF
TRBJ2-1 | - | TRBV4-1 | - | TGCGCCAGCAGCCCCTCGGGGTGGGACTCCTACAATGAGCAGTTCTTC | CASSPSGWDSYNEQFF
TRBJ2-2 | - | TRBV5-1 | - | TGCGCCAGCAGCTTGCGTAGTCGAGGGACGAACACCGGGGAGCTGTTTTTT | CASSLRSRGTNTGELFF
TRBJ1-2 | - | TRBV6-6 | - | TGTGCCAGCAGTTACTCGACGGGGGGTGGCTACACCTTC | CASSYSTGGGYTF
TRBJ1-6 | few | TRBV7-8 | - | TGTGCCAGCAGCCGCGGCGAAAGAAATTCACCCCTCCACTTT | CASSRGERNSPLHF
TRBJ1-2 | - | TRBV19 | - | TGTGCCAGTACTCCCCCACGTCAGGCACGAGGCGACTATGGCTACACCTTC | CASTPPRQARGDYGYTF